The present T cell receptor (beta chain) was sequenced within a study of cytomegalovirus exposure and HLA in healthy donors listed by TCRdb under 2017. Looking at the study overall: According to a later analysis, one platform produced both the roughly 130 validation repertoires and the 670 or so repertoires of the first cohort. The study aimed to test whether cataloging public T cell receptors could reveal signatures of past pathogen exposure. Besides the first cohort of approximately 710 subjects, a separate validation cohort made up of 120 different subjects was used. High-throughput TCR immunosequencing, statistical association of individual TCRs with disease status, and machine learning were combined to predict cytomegalovirus infection status.

To note about this clone: What this receptor recognizes is not known. No base qualities exist here, and no much larger clone lies one base off it.

The donors were included in the validation cohort of over a hundred subjects, a group kept apart from the roughly 730-subject first cohort. Library creation used the immunoSEQ multiplex PCR assay. The original methods were these. To diagnose cytomegalovirus status from the catalog of TCR beta chain sequences, a statistical classification framework was built. Held by TCRdb, this immuneACCESS table contains in-frame sequences only and omits some clones. Under half of the omission traces to an unresolved V gene where checked; the cause of the rest is unknown. V, J and clone size reflect that table, while D and trimming were determined from the DNA. The sample table holds under 250,000 clones, of which roughly 91% were seen once. The top ten constitute roughly 2% of the sample. The junction shows trimming of 3 bases on V and 5 bases on J, and the gene matches do not reach 3 bases of it. In the germline V gene, CDR1 corresponds to SGHRS and CDR2 to YFSETQ. The CDR3 starts with the cysteine, ends with the phenylalanine, and has 15 residues. Just CDR3 DNA is preserved here, 45 bases in frame from base 1.

The full study reports these points: In both the original and validation cohorts, the classifier was reported to diagnose cytomegalovirus status with high specificity and sensitivity. A later analysis found that TCRs clustered in the first cohort also tended to co-occur in the roughly 120 validation repertoires, with more than 90% of cluster scores above 0. Most TCR sequences were seen in very few donors, while some public TCRs were found in many individuals. The validation cohort had no HLA typing available for a later analysis, so co-occurrence within that cohort was assessed over all 120 or so repertoires. In the study, 150 to 200 TCR beta chains were listed as associated with cytomegalovirus. A few of the identified cytomegalovirus-associated TCR beta chains were confirmed in vitro to be specific for cytomegalovirus antigens. The authors suggested that the approach could potentially be extended to other disease states and immunological phenotypes.

The source is a woman under 30 in good health and CMV-seropositive. Sequencing was performed on PBMCs. The rearrangement joined TRBV5-1 to TRBJ2-1, with 12 bases in between that match TRBD2. The DNA sequence reads TGCGCCAGCAGCTCGGCTAGCGGGAGGGACAATGAGCAGTTCTTC. This sequence encodes CASSSASGRDNEQFF.